The present T cell receptor (beta chain) was sequenced within a study of shared clonotypes between healthy human individuals. Study observations and caveats: Compared with clonotypes that all four donors shared, non-shared clonotypes had lower generation probabilities. Large sequencing depth failed to make sorted-subset sequencing complete, rarefaction showed.

The germline V and J ends were trimmed by 2 bases and 6 bases, with 7 bases remaining between them. Germline loops: CDR1 MGHRA, CDR2 YSYEKL. This CDR3 has 13 residues. Details on this clone: Its antigen is undetermined.

Donors were healthy HIV-negative adults without recent acute infections or vaccinations. Nashville, Tennessee was home to all donors, each a Caucasian adult. The protocol was immunoSEQ multiplex PCR, while the TCRdb copy is restricted to in-frame clones and leaves out a portion. The data show 550,000 to 850,000 clones, about 74% seen once. The rearrangement joins TRBV4-1 to TRBJ2-2; the D is unclear. This TCR came from a woman aged 25 to 39 in good health. Source material: memory CD4+ T cells sorted from blood. Specified subset: CD45RA-negative fraction. CDR3 in DNA: TGCGCCAGCAGCCAAATGGCCTCCGGGGAGCTGTTTTTT. It yields the protein CASSQMASGELFF.